This T cell receptor beta chain is drawn from a study of blood T cell repertoires in COVID-19. V lost 4 bases, J lost 4 bases, and 5 bases stayed unmatched. The CDR3 is 14 amino acids. Per germline, CDR1 SGHRS and CDR2 YFSETQ. Profiled with immunoSEQ multiplex PCR; TCRdb holds only in-frame clones, not every one. Of roughly 100,000 clones in the sample, around 86% were seen once. The sample comprised peripheral blood. The rearrangement links TRBV5-1 to TRBJ1-1; 9 bases are shared with TRBD1. The sequence came from a man at least 80 years old with acute or convalescent COVID-19. CDR3 in DNA: TGCGCCAGCAGCATGACAGGGGGTATCACTGAAGCTTTCTTT. This codes for CASSMTGGITEAFF. Drawing the rest from reference TRBV5-1 and TRBJ1-1, the complete variable domain is KAGVTQTPRYLIKTRGQQVTLSCSPISGHRSVSWYQQTPGQGLQFLFEYFSETQRNKGNFPGRFSGRQFSNSRSEMNVSTLELGDSALYLCASSMTGGITEAFFGQGTRLTVV.